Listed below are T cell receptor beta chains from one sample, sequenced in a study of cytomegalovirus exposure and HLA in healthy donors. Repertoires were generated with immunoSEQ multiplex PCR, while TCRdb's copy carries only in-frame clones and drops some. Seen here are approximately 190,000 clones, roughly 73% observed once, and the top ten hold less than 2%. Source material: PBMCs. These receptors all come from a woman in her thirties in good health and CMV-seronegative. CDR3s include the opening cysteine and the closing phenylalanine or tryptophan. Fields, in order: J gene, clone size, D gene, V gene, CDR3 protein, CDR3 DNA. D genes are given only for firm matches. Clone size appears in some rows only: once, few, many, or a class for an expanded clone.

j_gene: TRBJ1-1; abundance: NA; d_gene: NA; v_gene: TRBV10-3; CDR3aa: CAISDVSNTEAFF; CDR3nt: TGTGCCATCAGTGATGTATCCAACACTGAAGCTTTCTTT
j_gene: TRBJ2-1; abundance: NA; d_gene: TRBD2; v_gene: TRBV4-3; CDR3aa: CASSQQTSGAYNEQFF; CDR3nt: TGCGCCAGCAGCCAACAGACTAGCGGGGCATACAATGAGCAGTTCTTC
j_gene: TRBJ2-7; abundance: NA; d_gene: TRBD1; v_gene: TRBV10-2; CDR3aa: CASRSGQGTYEQYF; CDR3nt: TGCGCCAGCAGGTCGGGACAGGGAACCTACGAGCAGTACTTC
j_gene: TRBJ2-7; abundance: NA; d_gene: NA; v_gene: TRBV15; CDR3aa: CATSRALGPAGFYEQYF; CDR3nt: TGTGCCACCAGCAGGGCCCTCGGCCCGGCAGGGTTCTACGAGCAGTACTTC
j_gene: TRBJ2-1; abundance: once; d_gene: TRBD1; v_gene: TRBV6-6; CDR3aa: CATWDRSYNEQFF; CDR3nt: TGTGCCACCTGGGACAGATCCTACAATGAGCAGTTCTTC
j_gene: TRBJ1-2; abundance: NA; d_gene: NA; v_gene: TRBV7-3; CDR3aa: CASSLTGQATQDGYTF; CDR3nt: TGTGCCAGCAGCTTAACGGGGCAAGCGACACAGGATGGCTACACCTTC
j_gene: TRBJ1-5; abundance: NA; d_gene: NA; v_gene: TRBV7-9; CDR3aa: CASSSRGSNQPQHF; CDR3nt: TGTGCCAGCAGCTCCAGGGGAAGCAATCAGCCCCAGCATTTT
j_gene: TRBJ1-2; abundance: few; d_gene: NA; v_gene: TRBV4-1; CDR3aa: CASSQVNYGYTF; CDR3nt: TGCGCCAGCTCACAGGTTAACTATGGCTACACCTTC
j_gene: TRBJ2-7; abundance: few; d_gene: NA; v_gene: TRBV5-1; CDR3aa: CASSLRQGLSYEQYF; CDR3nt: TGCGCCAGCAGCTTACGCCAGGGCCTCTCCTACGAGCAGTACTTC
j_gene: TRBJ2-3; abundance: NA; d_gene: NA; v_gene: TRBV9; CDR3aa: CASSIRPSLADTQYF; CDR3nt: TGTGCCAGCAGCATCCGCCCGTCTTTGGCCGATACGCAGTATTTT
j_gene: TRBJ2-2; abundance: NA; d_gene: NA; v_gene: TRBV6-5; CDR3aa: CASSAGVGGTGELFF; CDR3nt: TGTGCCAGCAGTGCCGGGGTCGGCGGAACCGGGGAGCTGTTTTTT
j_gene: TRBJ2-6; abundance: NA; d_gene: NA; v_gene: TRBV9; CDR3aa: CASSVELSGANVLTF; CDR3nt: TGTGCCAGCAGCGTCGAGCTCTCTGGGGCCAACGTCCTGACTTTC
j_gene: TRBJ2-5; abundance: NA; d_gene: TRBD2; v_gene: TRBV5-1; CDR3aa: CASSLAVAAGTSGGERETQYF; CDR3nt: TGCGCCAGCAGCTTGGCCGTGGCAGCCGGGACTAGCGGGGGGGAGAGGGAGACCCAGTACTTC
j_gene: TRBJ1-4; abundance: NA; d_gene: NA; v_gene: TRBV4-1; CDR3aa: CASSQDAGASNEKLFF; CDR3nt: TGCGCCAGCAGCCAAGATGCAGGGGCTTCTAATGAAAAACTGTTTTTT
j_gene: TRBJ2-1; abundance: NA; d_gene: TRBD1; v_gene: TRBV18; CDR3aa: CASSPLLGQGSNEQFF; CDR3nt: TGTGCCAGCTCACCACTTCTGGGACAGGGGTCCAATGAGCAGTTCTTC
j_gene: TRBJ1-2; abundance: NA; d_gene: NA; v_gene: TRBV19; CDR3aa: CASSVLGAQSYAYGYTF; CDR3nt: TGTGCCAGTAGTGTTTTAGGGGCACAGAGTTATGCCTATGGCTACACCTTC
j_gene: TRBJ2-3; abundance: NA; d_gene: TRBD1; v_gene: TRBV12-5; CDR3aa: CASGTGHRGDTQYF; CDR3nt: TGTGCTAGTGGGACAGGTCACAGGGGGGATACGCAGTATTTT
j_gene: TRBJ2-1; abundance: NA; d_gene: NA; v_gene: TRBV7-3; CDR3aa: CASSPHSDEQFF; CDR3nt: TGTGCCAGCAGCCCCCATTCCGATGAGCAATTCTTC
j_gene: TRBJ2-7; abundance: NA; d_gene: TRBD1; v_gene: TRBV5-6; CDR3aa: CASSLAGTGGYEQYF; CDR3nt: TGTGCCAGCAGCTTGGCAGGTACAGGGGGCTACGAGCAGTACTTC
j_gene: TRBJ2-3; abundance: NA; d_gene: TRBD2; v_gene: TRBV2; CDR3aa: CASRWLAGVADTQYF; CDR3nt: TGTGCCAGCAGGTGGCTAGCGGGAGTAGCAGATACGCAGTATTTT
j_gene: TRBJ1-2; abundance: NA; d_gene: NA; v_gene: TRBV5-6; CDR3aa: CASSFNRVDGYTF; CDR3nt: TGTGCCAGCAGCTTTAACAGGGTGGATGGCTACACCTTC
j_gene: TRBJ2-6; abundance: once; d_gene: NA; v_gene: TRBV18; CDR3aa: CASSRESGANVLTF; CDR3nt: TGTGCCAGCTCACGCGAATCTGGGGCCAACGTCCTGACTTTC
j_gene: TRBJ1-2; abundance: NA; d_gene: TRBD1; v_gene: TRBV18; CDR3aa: CASSPQGMNYGYTF; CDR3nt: TGTGCCAGCTCTCCACAGGGGATGAACTATGGCTACACCTTC
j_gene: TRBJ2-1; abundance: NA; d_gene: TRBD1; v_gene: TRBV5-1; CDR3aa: CASSFGQGPYNEQFF; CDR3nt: TGCGCCAGCAGCTTCGGACAGGGGCCTTATAATGAGCAGTTCTTC
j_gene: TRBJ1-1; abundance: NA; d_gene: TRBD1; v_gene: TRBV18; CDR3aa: CASSPETGLVTEAFF; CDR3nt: TGTGCCAGCTCACCAGAGACAGGGTTGGTCACTGAAGCTTTCTTT
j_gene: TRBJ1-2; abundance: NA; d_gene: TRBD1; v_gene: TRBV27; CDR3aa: CASSLGQGCGYTF; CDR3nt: TGTGCCAGCAGTTTGGGACAGGGTTGTGGCTACACCTTC
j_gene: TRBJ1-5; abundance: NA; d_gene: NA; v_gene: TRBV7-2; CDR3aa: CASSPGHVIEPQHF; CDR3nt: TGTGCCAGCAGCCCAGGACACGTTATTGAACCCCAGCATTTT
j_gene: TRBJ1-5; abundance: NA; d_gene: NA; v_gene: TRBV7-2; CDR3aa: CASSLVTGSNQPQHF; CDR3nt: TGTGCCAGCAGCTTAGTTACAGGGAGCAATCAGCCCCAGCATTTT
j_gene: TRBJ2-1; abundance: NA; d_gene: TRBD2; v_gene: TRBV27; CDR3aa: CASSHRAGGPLSRRYNEQFF; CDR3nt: TGTGCCAGCAGTCACCGAGCGGGGGGGCCGCTTTCGCGGAGATACAATGAGCAGTTCTTC
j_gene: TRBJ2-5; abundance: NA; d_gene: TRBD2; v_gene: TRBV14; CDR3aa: CASSPSAGTSGRTQYF; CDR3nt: TGTGCAAGCAGCCCGTCGGCCGGGACTAGCGGTCGGACCCAGTACTTC
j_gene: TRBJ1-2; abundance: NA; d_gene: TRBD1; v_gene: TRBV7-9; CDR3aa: CASSPTDRYYGYTF; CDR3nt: TGTGCCAGCAGCCCAACGGACAGGTACTATGGCTACACCTTC
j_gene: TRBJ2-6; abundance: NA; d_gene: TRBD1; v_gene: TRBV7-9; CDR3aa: CASSRRDRDSGANVLTF; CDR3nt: TGTGCCAGCAGCCGCCGGGACAGGGACTCTGGGGCCAACGTCCTGACTTTC
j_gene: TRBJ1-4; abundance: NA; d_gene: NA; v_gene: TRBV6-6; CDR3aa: CASSDRLSNEKLFF; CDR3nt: TGTGCCAGCAGTGACAGGCTATCTAATGAAAAACTGTTTTTT